The 7 T cell receptor beta chains presented below share a single source sample, sequenced in a study of response to subunit inactivated influenza vaccine. In TCRdb, the RT-PCR reads were re-called with MiXCR into one record per CDR3 protein. The sample records under 800,000 distinct CDR3 sequences, roughly 14% being singletons. The starting material was PBMCs from blood, obtained 14 days before vaccination. These receptor sequences come from a man aged 45 to 65 who received an inactivated influenza vaccine.

This clonotype has just a few counts. V usage is TRBV29-1 and J usage is TRBJ1-1; a weak D match, TRBD1 (6 bases). The CDR3 contains 12 residues. Germline V lookup: CDR1 SQVTM, CDR2 ANQGSEA. Deletions cut 7 bases from V and 1 base from J, with 10 bases between. Here the CDR3 reads CSAMGQNTEAFF. The DNA of the CDR3 is TGCAGCGCTATGGGACAGAACACTGAAGCTTTCTTT.

The genes are TRBV2 and TRBJ1-1, with D perhaps TRBD1 (6 bases). The CDR3 covers 18 residues. CDR1 is SNHLY, CDR2 FYNNEI, per germline. Trimming pared 11 bases from V and 1 base from J, leaving 29 bases between. CDR3 coding DNA: TGTGCCTTCAGTTTAGTGGAAATATGGACAGACTCGAACACTGAAGCTTTCTTT. Protein product: CAFSLVEIWTDSNTEAFF.

This clonotype was found a few times. The V gene is TRBV5-1, the J gene TRBJ2-2; TRBD2 matches at 9 bases. Germline CDR1 and CDR2: SGHRS and YFSETQ. With 0 bases clipped from V and 0 bases from J, the junction kept 3 bases outside the gene matches. The CDR3 spans 17 residues. In DNA, the CDR3 is TGCGCCAGCAGCTTGGGTAGCGGGGGCTCGAACACCGGGGAGCTGTTTTTT. Translation: CASSLGSGGSNTGELFF.

This clonotype occurred a few times. The chain recombines TRBV20-1 with TRBJ2-1, with 11 nucleotides matching TRBD2. Germline CDR1 DFQATT, CDR2 SNEGSKA (reference sequence). The CDR3 has 18 amino acids. V shed 2 bases, J shed 2 bases, and the junction held 11 bases outside the gene matches. CDR3 amino acids: CSARSSTSGGAPYNEQFF. The CDR3 DNA sequence: TGCAGTGCTAGAAGCAGTACTAGCGGGGGTGCCCCCTACAATGAGCAGTTCTTC.

Of note for this clonotype: One end of the junction varies from germline; a read error may be responsible. The chain couples TRBV15 to TRBJ2-1, with a possible D match to TRBD1 (8 bases). Germline lookup yields CDR1 LNHNV and CDR2 YYDKDF (reference sequence). The CDR3 is 17 residues long. CDR3 in DNA: TGTGCCACCAGCCGAGACAGGGGCGGGAGTCCCTACAATGAGCAGTTCTTC. Translated, it gives CATSRDRGGSPYNEQFF.

This clonotype was detected only a few times. This chain connects TRBV6-2 or TRBV6-3 to TRBJ2-2; a weak D match, TRBD2 (6 bases). Germline V gives CDR1 MNHEY, CDR2 SVGEGT. Deletions cut 3 bases from V and 6 bases from J, with 14 bases between. This CDR3 comprises 15 residues. The CDR3 reads CASSYRPSDAGELFF. As DNA, the CDR3 is TGTGCCAGCAGTTATCGGCCTAGCGATGCCGGGGAGCTGTTTTTT.

The sample holds a few counts of this clonotype. The chain uses TRBV7-9 and TRBJ2-5; tentatively, D is TRBD2 (5 bases). V was trimmed by 5 bases and J by 2 bases, leaving 21 bases between them. CDR1 and CDR2 from the germline V gene are SEHNR and FQNEAQ (reference sequence). The CDR3 consists of 17 residues. The CDR3 DNA sequence: TGTGCCAGCAGCCCCGGACTTCGGGTCGTCTCTCAAGAGACCCAGTACTTC. The encoded protein is CASSPGLRVVSQETQYF.